This entry lists 27 T cell receptor beta chains sequenced from one sample in a study of T cell repertoires in cytomegalovirus infection. Each CDR3 protein gets one entry after TCRdb re-called the reads with MiXCR. The sample includes fewer than 700,000 distinct CDR3 sequences, more than 20% of them seen just once. Sequenced material: CD8+ T cells from PBMCs. These receptors were obtained from a human donor in good health (CMV status not recorded). Some clones in this sample may be carry-over from other donors' samples.

This clonotype turned up a few times. The chain combines TRBV6-2 or TRBV6-3 with TRBJ1-5; D may be TRBD1 (6 bases). The CDR3 spans 18 residues. The germline gives CDR1 MNHEY, CDR2 SVGEGT. The ends were cut back, 2 bases at V and 1 base at J, with 18 bases in the middle. In DNA form, the CDR3 reads TGTGCCAGCAGTTACCGAAGAAACAGGGAAATCAGCAATCAGCCCCAGCATTTT. Its translation: CASSYRRNREISNQPQHF.

This clonotype was seen ten or more times. This rearrangement joins TRBV7-6 to TRBJ1-5, with D maybe TRBD1 (5 bases). Looked up from germline, CDR1 is SGHVS and CDR2 is FNYEAQ. V was cut by 4 bases and J by 3 bases, with 16 bases left in between. The CDR3 has 16 residues. Here the CDR3 DNA reads TGTGCCAGCAGCTCCCGCTGGGGGGATGACAATCAGCCCCAGCATTTT. Translated: CASSSRWGDDNQPQHF.

This clonotype came up a few times. V usage is TRBV5-1 and J usage is TRBJ2-7; D might be TRBD1 or TRBD2, each matching 5 bases. Germline V gene sequence: CDR1 SGHRS, CDR2 YFSETQ. The V end was cut by 4 bases, the J end by 3 bases, with 11 bases between. This CDR3 is 13 amino acids long. The CDR3 region is CASSEGQFYEQYF. The CDR3 DNA reads TGCGCCAGCAGCGAGGGGCAATTCTACGAGCAGTACTTC.

This clonotype has only a few counts. The J gene is TRBJ1-2, the V gene TRBV14; no reliable D call. CDR3 size: 15 residues. With 1 base removed from V and 4 bases from J, the gap between germline ends came to 13 bases. Germline loops: CDR1 SGHDN, CDR2 FVKESK. The CDR3 protein is CASSQVHGGVYGYTF. In DNA form, the CDR3 reads TGTGCCAGCAGCCAAGTTCACGGCGGCGTCTATGGCTACACCTTC. The whole variable domain, remainder taken from reference TRBV14 and TRBJ1-2, is EAGVTQFPSHSVIEKGQTVTLRCDPISGHDNLYWYRRVMGKEIKFLLHFVKESKQDESGMPNNRFLAERTGGTYSTLKVQPAELEDSGVYFCASSQVHGGVYGYTFGSGTRLTVV.

This clonotype was detected only once. The chain joins TRBV5-6 to TRBJ2-2; D might be TRBD2 (5 bases). V shed 5 bases and J shed 3 bases, with 14 bases lying between them. CDR3 length equals 15 residues. CDR1 and CDR2 (germline): SGHDT, YYEEEE. DNA for the CDR3: TGTGCCAGCAGGCTCGGGGTGACACACACCGGGGAGCTGTTTTTT. Translating it yields CASRLGVTHTGELFF. The whole variable domain, filled in from reference TRBV5-6 and TRBJ2-2, reads DAGVTQSPTHLIKTRGQQVTLRCSPKSGHDTVSWYQQALGQGPQFIFQYYEEEERQRGNFPDRFSGHQFPNYSSELNVNALLLGDSALYLCASRLGVTHTGELFFGEGSRLTVL.

V gene TRBV7-9 combines with J gene TRBJ1-5; TRBD1 might be the D (6 bases). Trimming removed 4 bases at V and 3 bases at J, with 13 bases between. The CDR3 is made up of 15 amino acids. Germline CDR1 SEHNR, CDR2 FQNEAQ (reference sequence). The CDR3 bases are TGTGCCAGCAGCTACTCCGGGGGCGTCAATCAGCCCCAGCATTTT. Translation gives CASSYSGGVNQPQHF.

This clonotype was seen at least ten times. This chain links TRBV7-6 with TRBJ2-1; 11 bases match TRBD2. The V and J ends lost 1 base and 8 bases, in that order; junction bases with no gene match: 16. The CDR3 is 19 amino acids. Germline CDR1 and CDR2: SGHVS and FNYEAQ. CDR3 nucleotide sequence: TGTGCCAGCAGCTTAGAGGGATCTAGCGGGGGGCCTATTTTGGATGAGCAGTTCTTC. Its translation: CASSLEGSSGGPILDEQFF.

This clonotype was counted many times. The chain couples TRBV7-9 to TRBJ1-1; D not resolved. Germline CDR1 reads SEHNR; CDR2 reads FQNEAQ (reference sequence). This CDR3 comprises 14 residues. V was trimmed by 1 base and J by 7 bases, leaving 13 bases between them. CDR3 protein: CASSLVGGRGEAFF. The CDR3 nucleotides are TGTGCCAGCAGCTTAGTTGGAGGACGGGGTGAAGCTTTCTTT.

This clonotype has just a few counts. The chain uses TRBV29-1 and TRBJ2-6, with D unresolved. The V end was cut by 4 bases, the J end by 3 bases, with 10 bases between. Per germline, CDR1 SQVTM and CDR2 ANQGSEA. CDR3 length: 14 residues. The CDR3 is CSVVGLGGANVLTF. The CDR3, as DNA: TGCAGCGTTGTAGGGCTTGGTGGGGCCAACGTCCTGACTTTC.

This clonotype was picked up many times. The DNA for the CDR3 is TGTGCCAGCAGCCTCCGCCCTGAAGCTTTCTTT. Amino acids: CASSLRPEAFF. V and J are TRBV7-9 and TRBJ1-1; no firm D call. Trimming stripped 5 bases from V and 6 bases from J, with 7 bases between. The CDR3 has 11 amino acids. Germline V CDR1 and CDR2: SEHNR, FQNEAQ (reference sequence).

The chain combines TRBV20-1 with TRBJ1-5; 7 bases are shared with TRBD1. The germline gives CDR1 DFQATT, CDR2 SNEGSKA (reference sequence). The CDR3 covers 16 residues. V was pared by 6 bases and J by 1 base, with 12 bases of the junction left unmatched. CDR3 protein: CSAPGTAKGSNQPQHF. The CDR3 DNA is TGCAGTGCACCTGGGACAGCGAAAGGAAGCAATCAGCCCCAGCATTTT.

This clonotype showed up many times. V gene TRBV6-1 combines with J gene TRBJ2-3; tentatively, D is TRBD2 (5 bases). V shed 4 bases and J shed 2 bases, with 13 bases lying between them. Germline values: CDR1 MNHNS, CDR2 SASEGT. This CDR3 contains 15 residues. CDR3: CASSVLGGPTDTQYF. The CDR3 nucleotides are TGTGCCAGCAGTGTATTGGGCGGGCCCACAGATACGCAGTATTTT.

At least ten counts were recorded for this clonotype. The chain is built from TRBV4-1 and TRBJ2-7; D ambiguous. The germline V and J ends were trimmed by 0 bases and 7 bases, with 16 bases remaining between them. Germline CDR1 is MGHRA and CDR2 is YSYEKL. The CDR3 is made up of 15 amino acids. In nucleotides, the CDR3 is TGCGCCAGCAGCCAAGATCCCGGTAGACCGTGGGAGCAGTACTTC. Its protein is CASSQDPGRPWEQYF.

This clonotype was recorded at least ten times. The chain is built from TRBV19 and TRBJ2-7; the D gene is possibly TRBD2 (7 bases). V was pared by 6 bases and J by 5 bases, with 14 bases between. Germline values: CDR1 LNHDA, CDR2 SQIVND (reference sequence). The CDR3 covers 13 residues. DNA for the CDR3: TGTGCCAGTAGCCCGCGCGGGGGCGACGAGCAGTACTTC. Amino acid sequence: CASSPRGGDEQYF.

This clonotype showed up many times. The gene calls are TRBV7-8 and TRBJ2-3; no definite D call. The V gene lost 2 bases and the J gene lost 3 bases, with 9 bases spanning the gap. Germline CDR1 SGHVS, CDR2 FQNEAQ. The CDR3 loop spans 14 amino acids. The CDR3 reads CASSLIERTDTQYF. The CDR3 DNA reads TGTGCCAGCAGCTTAATCGAACGAACAGATACGCAGTATTTT.

This clonotype was counted at least ten times. The rearrangement joins TRBV7-8 to TRBJ2-3, with D possibly TRBD1 on 6 matching bases. This CDR3 has 15 amino acids. CDR1 and CDR2 (germline): SGHVS, FQNEAQ. Trimming stripped 5 bases from V and 2 bases from J, with 14 bases between. The CDR3 region has the DNA TGTGCCAGCAGCCCGAGGACAGTGCTCACAGATACGCAGTATTTT. Its protein is CASSPRTVLTDTQYF.

This clonotype appeared many times. The chain links TRBV7-2 to TRBJ2-1; 11 bases line up with TRBD2. Trimming at V came to 5 bases and at J to 5 bases, leaving 14 bases not matched to a gene. The germline gives CDR1 SGHTA, CDR2 FQGNSA. The length of the CDR3 is 18 residues. CDR3 bases: TGTGCCAGCAGCCGTCTAGCGGGGGGACCAAAATATAACAATGAGCAGTTCTTC. This translates into CASSRLAGGPKYNNEQFF. Full variable domain (outside the CDR3, taken from reference TRBV7-2 and TRBJ2-1): GAGVSQSPSNKVTEKGKDVELRCDPISGHTALYWYRQSLGQGLEFLIYFQGNSAPDKSGLPSDRFSAERTGGSVSTLTIQRTQQEDSAVYLCASSRLAGGPKYNNEQFFGPGTRLTVL.

CDR3 coding DNA: TGCAGTGCTAGACCCTGGGACAGGGGAAGAGAGACCCAGTACTTC. This encodes CSARPWDRGRETQYF. The chain links TRBV20-1 to TRBJ2-5; TRBD1 matches 10 bases. This CDR3 spans 15 amino acids. Germline V lookup: CDR1 DFQATT, CDR2 SNEGSKA (reference sequence). Germline trimming cut 2 bases from V and 4 bases from J; bases unmatched to any gene: 7.

The chain combines TRBV5-1 with TRBJ1-1; D gene uncertain. Trimming pared 3 bases from V and 5 bases from J, leaving 14 bases between. Germline CDR1 SGHRS, CDR2 YFSETQ. This CDR3 is built from 14 residues. The CDR3 spells CASSYSVRDTEAFF. DNA for the CDR3: TGCGCCAGCAGCTACAGCGTCCGGGATACTGAAGCTTTCTTT.

A word on this clonotype: Given the absence of the conserved phenylalanine or tryptophan at the CDR3 end, a read error is likely. V usage is TRBV7-6 and J usage is TRBJ2-3; 13 nucleotides agree with TRBD2. Germline loops: CDR1 SGHVS, CDR2 FNYEAQ. The V gene end was trimmed by 4 bases and the J gene end by 0 bases; junction bases not matched to a gene: 10. The CDR3 runs 19 residues. CDR3 loop: CASSSPGTSGTESTDTQYY. For the CDR3, the DNA is TGTGCCAGCAGCTCACCCGGGACTAGCGGGACGGAAAGCACAGATACGCAGTATTAT.

This clonotype has a count of ten or more. The chain is built from TRBV28 and TRBJ2-1; D remains unclear. This CDR3 comprises 18 residues. Between the trimmed V and J ends, which lost 6 bases and 5 bases, there was a span of 26 bases. Germline CDR1 MDHEN, CDR2 SYDVKM. CDR3 DNA sequence: TGTGCCAGCAGGCCACCCACCCACGACCTGATTTCCGACAATGAGCAGTTCTTC. Translated, it gives CASRPPTHDLISDNEQFF.

The J gene is TRBJ2-1, the V gene TRBV19; D uncertain. The length of the CDR3 is 15 residues. Germline values: CDR1 LNHDA, CDR2 SQIVND (reference sequence). V was clipped by 7 bases and J by 0 bases, with 13 bases between them. The DNA of the CDR3 is TGTGCCAGTACTCCGGATCCTAGCTCCTACAATGAGCAGTTCTTC. Protein sequence: CASTPDPSSYNEQFF.

This chain connects TRBV20-1 to TRBJ1-1, with a tentative D call TRBD1 (6 bases). This CDR3 has 12 amino acids. The V gene's germline CDR1 is DFQATT and CDR2 SNEGSKA (reference sequence). Trimming stripped 6 bases from V and 6 bases from J, with 14 bases between. CDR3 DNA sequence: TGCAGTGCGCGGGACAAGTCCCCTGAAGCTTTCTTT. It specifies CSARDKSPEAFF.

The rearrangement uses TRBV27 and TRBJ2-1; 16 bases map to TRBD2. The CDR3 spans 21 residues. Germline lookup yields CDR1 MNHEY and CDR2 SMNVEV (reference sequence). With 3 bases clipped from V and 2 bases from J, the junction kept 13 bases outside the gene matches. DNA of the CDR3: TGTGCCAGCAGTTTTATCCGGTTGGGACTAGCGGGGGGGCTTGCCTACAATGAGCAGTTCTTC. Protein sequence: CASSFIRLGLAGGLAYNEQFF.

The rearrangement uses TRBV28 and TRBJ2-3, with TRBD2 as a possible D gene (5 bases). With 1 base removed from V and 4 bases from J, the gap between germline ends came to 9 bases. CDR3 length equals 14 residues. The V gene's germline CDR1 is MDHEN and CDR2 SYDVKM. The CDR3 protein is CASSLFGVADTQYF. CDR3 coding DNA: TGTGCCAGCAGTTTATTCGGGGTTGCAGATACGCAGTATTTT.

V is TRBV7-9 and J is TRBJ1-2; no reliable D call. Between the trimmed V and J ends, which lost 7 bases and 0 bases, there was a span of 9 bases. The CDR3 extends over 13 amino acids. Looked up from germline, CDR1 is SEHNR and CDR2 is FQNEAQ (reference sequence). The CDR3 reads CASNPAANYGYTF. The CDR3 DNA is TGTGCCAGCAACCCGGCGGCTAACTATGGCTACACCTTC.

With regard to this clonotype: At one boundary the junction diverges from the germline segment, which might be a read error. The chain employs TRBV28 and TRBJ2-5; possible D gene TRBD2, 6 bases. The CDR3 is made up of 9 amino acids. The germline V gene has CDR1 MDHEN and CDR2 SYDVKM. The CDR3: CASGSRDFF. The CDR3 nucleotides read TGTGCCAGCGGGTCCCGGGACTTTTTC.